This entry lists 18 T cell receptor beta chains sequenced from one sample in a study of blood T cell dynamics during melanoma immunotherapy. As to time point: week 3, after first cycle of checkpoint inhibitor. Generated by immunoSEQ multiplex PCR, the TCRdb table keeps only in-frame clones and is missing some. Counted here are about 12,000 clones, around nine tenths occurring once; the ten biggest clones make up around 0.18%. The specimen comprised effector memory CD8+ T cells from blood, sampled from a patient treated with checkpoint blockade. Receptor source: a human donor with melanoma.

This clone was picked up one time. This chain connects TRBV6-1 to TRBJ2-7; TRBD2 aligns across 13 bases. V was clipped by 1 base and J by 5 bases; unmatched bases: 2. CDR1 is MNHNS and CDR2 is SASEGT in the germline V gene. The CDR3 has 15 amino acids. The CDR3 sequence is CASSEGTSGSNEQYF. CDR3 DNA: TGTGCCAGCAGTGAAGGGACTAGCGGGAGCAACGAGCAGTACTTC.

CDR3 in amino acids: CASSTLSLEETQYF. The CDR3 nucleotides are TGCGCCAGCAGTACCTTATCTTTAGAAGAGACCCAGTACTTC. The rearrangement uses TRBV10-2 and TRBJ2-5; D remains ambiguous. The CDR3 consists of 14 residues. Germline CDR1 and CDR2: WSHSY and SAAADI. The V end was cut by 5 bases, the J end by 3 bases, with 13 bases between.

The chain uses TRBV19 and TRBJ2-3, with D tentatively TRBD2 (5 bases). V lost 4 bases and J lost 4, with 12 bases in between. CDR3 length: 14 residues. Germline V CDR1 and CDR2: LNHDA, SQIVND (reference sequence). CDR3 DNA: TGTGCCAGTAGTAGTTTTAGCGCTGCAGATACGCAGTATTTT. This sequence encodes CASSSFSAADTQYF. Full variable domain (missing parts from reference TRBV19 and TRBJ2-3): DGGITQSPKYLFRKEGQNVTLSCEQNLNHDAMYWYRQDPGQGLRLIYYSQIVNDFQKGDIAEGYSVSREKKESFPLTVTSAQKNPTAFYLCASSSFSAADTQYFGPGTRLTVL.

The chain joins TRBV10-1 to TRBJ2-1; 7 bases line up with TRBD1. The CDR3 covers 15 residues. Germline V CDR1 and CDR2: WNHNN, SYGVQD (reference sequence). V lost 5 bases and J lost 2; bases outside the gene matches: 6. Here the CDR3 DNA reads TGCGCCAGCAGTTCAACAGGGGCCCCCTACAATGAGCAGTTCTTC. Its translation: CASSSTGAPYNEQFF.

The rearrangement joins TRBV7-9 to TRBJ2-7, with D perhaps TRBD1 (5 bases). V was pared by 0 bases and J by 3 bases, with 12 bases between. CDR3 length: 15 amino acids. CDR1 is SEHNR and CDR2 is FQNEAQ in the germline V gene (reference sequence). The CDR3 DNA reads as TGTGCCAGCAGCTTAGCGGGCAACAGGTTCTACGAGCAGTACTTC. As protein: CASSLAGNRFYEQYF.

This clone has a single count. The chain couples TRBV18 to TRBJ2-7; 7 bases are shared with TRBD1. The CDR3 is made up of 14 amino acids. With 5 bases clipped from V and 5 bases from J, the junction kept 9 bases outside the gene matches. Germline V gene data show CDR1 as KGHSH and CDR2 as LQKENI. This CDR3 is CASSSDRSSHEQYF. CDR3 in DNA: TGTGCCAGCTCATCGGACAGGTCCAGCCACGAGCAGTACTTC.

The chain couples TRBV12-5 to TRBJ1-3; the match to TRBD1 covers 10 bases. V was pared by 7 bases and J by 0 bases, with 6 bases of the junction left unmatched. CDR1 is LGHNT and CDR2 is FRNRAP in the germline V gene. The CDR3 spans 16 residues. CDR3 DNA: TGTGCTAGTGCTCATCGGGACAGGGGCTCTGGAAACACCATATATTTT. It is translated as CASAHRDRGSGNTIYF.

The CDR3 DNA is TGCAGCGTTGATTTAGGGGACAATGAGCAGTTCTTC. Translated: CSVDLGDNEQFF. The chain has TRBV29-1 and TRBJ2-1; a possible D gene is TRBD1 (5 bases). Per the germline V gene, CDR1 is SQVTM and CDR2 is ANQGSEA. This CDR3 contains 12 residues. Trimming took off 3 bases at V and 5 bases at J, with 8 bases between the two ends.

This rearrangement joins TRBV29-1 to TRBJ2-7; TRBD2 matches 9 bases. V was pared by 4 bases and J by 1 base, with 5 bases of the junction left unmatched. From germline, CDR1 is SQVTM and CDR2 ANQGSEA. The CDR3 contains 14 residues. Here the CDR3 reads CSVAPSGKSYEQYF. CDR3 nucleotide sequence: TGCAGCGTTGCGCCTAGCGGGAAATCCTACGAGCAGTACTTC.

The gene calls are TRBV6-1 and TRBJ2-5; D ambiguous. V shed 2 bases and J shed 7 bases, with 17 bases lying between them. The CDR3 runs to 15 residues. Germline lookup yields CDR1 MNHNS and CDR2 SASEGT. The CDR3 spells CASSELVDPGGTQYF. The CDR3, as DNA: TGTGCCAGCAGTGAATTGGTGGACCCCGGTGGGACCCAGTACTTC.

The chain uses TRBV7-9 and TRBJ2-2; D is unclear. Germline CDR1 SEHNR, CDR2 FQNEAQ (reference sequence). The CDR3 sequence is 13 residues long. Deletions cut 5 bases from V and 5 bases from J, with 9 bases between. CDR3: CASSPPETGELFF. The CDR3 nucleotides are TGTGCCAGCAGCCCACCAGAGACCGGGGAGCTGTTTTTT. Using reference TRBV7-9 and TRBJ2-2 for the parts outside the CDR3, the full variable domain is DTGVSQNPRHKITKRGQNVTFRCDPISEHNRLYWYRQTLGQGPEFLTYFQNEAQLEKSRLLSDRFSAERPKGSFSTLEIQRTEQGDSAMYLCASSPPETGELFFGEGSRLTVL.

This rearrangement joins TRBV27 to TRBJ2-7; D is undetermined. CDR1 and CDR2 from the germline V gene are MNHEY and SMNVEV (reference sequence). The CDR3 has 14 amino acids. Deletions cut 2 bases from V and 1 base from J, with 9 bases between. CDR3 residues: CASSLNTDSYEQYF. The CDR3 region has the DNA TGTGCCAGCAGTTTAAATACAGATTCCTACGAGCAGTACTTC.

Here the CDR3 reads CASSQAVNTEAFF. The CDR3 nucleotides read TGCGCCAGCAGCCAAGCAGTGAACACTGAAGCTTTCTTT. V gene TRBV4-1 combines with J gene TRBJ1-1; D unclear. The CDR3 contains 13 residues. Germline loops: CDR1 MGHRA, CDR2 YSYEKL. Trimming took 1 base from V and 0 from J, leaving 3 bases between them.

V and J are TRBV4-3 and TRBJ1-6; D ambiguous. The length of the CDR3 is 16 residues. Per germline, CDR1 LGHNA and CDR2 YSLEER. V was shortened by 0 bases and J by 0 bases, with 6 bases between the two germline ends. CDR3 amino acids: CASSQDRSSYNSPLHF. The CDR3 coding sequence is TGCGCCAGCAGCCAAGACAGGAGCTCCTATAATTCACCCCTCCACTTT.

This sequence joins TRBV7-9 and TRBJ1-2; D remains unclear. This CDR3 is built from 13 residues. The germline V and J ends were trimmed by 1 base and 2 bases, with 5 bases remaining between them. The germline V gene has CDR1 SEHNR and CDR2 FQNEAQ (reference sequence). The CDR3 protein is CASSLDSNYGYTF. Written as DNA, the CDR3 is TGTGCCAGCAGCTTAGACAGCAACTATGGCTACACCTTC.

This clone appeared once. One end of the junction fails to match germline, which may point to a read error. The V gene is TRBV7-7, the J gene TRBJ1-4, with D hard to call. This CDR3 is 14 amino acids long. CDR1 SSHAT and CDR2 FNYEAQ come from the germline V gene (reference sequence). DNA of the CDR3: TGTGCTAGCAGCTTAGCGGGAGAGGGTGAAAAACTGTTTTTT. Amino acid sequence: CASSLAGEGEKLFF. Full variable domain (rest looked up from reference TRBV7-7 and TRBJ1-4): GAGVSQSPRYKVTKRGQDVTLRCDPISSHATLYWYQQALGQGPEFLTYFNYEAQPDKSGLPSDRFSAERPEGSISTLTIQRTEQRDSAMYRCASSLAGEGEKLFFGSGTQLSVL.

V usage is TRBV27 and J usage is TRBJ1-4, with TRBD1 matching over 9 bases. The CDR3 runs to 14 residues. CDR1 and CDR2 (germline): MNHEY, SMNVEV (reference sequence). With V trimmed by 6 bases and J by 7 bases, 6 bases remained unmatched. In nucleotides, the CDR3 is TGTGCCAGCAGCCAACAGGGGGCAGGTGAAAAACTGTTTTTT. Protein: CASSQQGAGEKLFF.

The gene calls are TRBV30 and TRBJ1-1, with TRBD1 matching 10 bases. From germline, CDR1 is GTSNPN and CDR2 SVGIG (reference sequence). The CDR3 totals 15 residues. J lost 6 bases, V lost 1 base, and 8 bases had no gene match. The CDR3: CAWSDWGQGTAEAFF. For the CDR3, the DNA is TGTGCCTGGAGTGATTGGGGACAGGGGACGGCTGAAGCTTTCTTT. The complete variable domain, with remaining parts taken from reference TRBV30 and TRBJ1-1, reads SQTIHQWPATLVQPVGSPLSLECTVEGTSNPNLYWYRQAAGRGLQLLFYSVGIGQISSEVPQNLSASRPQDRQFILSSKKLLLSDSGFYLCAWSDWGQGTAEAFFGQGTRLTVV.